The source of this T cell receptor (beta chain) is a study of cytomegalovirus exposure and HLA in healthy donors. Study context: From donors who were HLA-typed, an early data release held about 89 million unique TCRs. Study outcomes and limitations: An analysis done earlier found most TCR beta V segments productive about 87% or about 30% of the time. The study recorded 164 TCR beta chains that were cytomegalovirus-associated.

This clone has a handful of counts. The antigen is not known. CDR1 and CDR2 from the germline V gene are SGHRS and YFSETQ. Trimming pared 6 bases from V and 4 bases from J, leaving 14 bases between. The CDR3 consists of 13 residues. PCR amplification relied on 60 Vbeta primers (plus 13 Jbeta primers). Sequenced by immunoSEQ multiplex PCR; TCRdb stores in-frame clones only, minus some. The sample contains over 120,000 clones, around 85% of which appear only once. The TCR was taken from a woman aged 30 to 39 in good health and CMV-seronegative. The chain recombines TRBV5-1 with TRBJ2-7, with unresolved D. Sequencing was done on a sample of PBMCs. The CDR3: CASKADTAYEQYF. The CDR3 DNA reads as TGCGCCAGCAAGGCCGACACGGCGTACGAGCAGTACTTC. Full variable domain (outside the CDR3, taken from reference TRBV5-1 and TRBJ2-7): KAGVTQTPRYLIKTRGQQVTLSCSPISGHRSVSWYQQTPGQGLQFLFEYFSETQRNKGNFPGRFSGRQFSNSRSEMNVSTLELGDSALYLCASKADTAYEQYFGPGTRLTVT.